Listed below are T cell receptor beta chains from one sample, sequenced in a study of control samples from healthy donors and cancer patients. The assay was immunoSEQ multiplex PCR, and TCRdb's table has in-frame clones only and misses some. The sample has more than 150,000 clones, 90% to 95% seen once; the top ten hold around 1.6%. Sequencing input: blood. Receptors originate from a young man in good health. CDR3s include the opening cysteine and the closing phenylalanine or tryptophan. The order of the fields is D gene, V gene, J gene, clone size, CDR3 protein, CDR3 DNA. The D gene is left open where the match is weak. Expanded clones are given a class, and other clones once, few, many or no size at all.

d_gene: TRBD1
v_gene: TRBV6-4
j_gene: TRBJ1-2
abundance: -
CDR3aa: CASSDSGTGGLGYTF
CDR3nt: TGTGCCAGCAGTGACTCAGGGACAGGGGGCCTTGGCTACACCTTC

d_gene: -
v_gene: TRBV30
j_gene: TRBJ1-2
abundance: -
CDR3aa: CAWSGISQGSQAYGYTF
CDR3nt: TGTGCCTGGAGTGGAATAAGCCAGGGGAGTCAGGCGTATGGCTACACCTTC

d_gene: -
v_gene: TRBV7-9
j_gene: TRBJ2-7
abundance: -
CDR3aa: CASSLHEQYF
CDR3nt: TGTGCCAGCAGCTTACACGAGCAGTACTTC

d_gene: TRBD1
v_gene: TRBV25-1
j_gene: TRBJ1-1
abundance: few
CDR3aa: CASSEDRGRTEAFF
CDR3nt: TGTGCCAGCAGTGAAGACAGGGGGCGTACTGAAGCTTTCTTT

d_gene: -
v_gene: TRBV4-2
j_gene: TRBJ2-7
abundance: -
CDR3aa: CASSQIGIGPDPYEQYF
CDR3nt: TGTGCCAGCAGCCAAATCGGGATCGGTCCTGACCCCTACGAGCAGTACTTC

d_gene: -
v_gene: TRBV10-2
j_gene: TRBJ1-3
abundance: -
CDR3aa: CASSESSDPGNTIYF
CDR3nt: TGCGCCAGCAGTGAGTCATCGGATCCTGGAAACACCATATATTTT

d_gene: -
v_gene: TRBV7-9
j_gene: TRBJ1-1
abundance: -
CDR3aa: CASSLIGGDTEAFF
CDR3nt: TGTGCCAGCAGCTTAATAGGGGGAGACACTGAAGCTTTCTTT

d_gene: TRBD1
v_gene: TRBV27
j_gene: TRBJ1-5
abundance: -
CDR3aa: CASSLTGTDLSNQPQHF
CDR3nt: TGTGCCAGCAGTTTAACAGGGACAGACCTTAGCAATCAGCCCCAGCATTTT

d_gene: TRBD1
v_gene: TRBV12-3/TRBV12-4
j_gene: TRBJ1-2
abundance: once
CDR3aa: CAITPGQHYGYTF
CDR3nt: TGTGCCATCACCCCGGGACAGCATTATGGCTACACCTTC

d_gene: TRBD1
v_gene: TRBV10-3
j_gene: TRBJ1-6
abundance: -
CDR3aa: CAMNRGIDSPLHF
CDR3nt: TGTGCCATGAACAGGGGGATCGATTCACCCCTCCACTTT

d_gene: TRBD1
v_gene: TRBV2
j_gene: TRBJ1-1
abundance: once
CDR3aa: CATRGPEAFF
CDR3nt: TGTGCCACCAGGGGGCCTGAAGCTTTCTTT

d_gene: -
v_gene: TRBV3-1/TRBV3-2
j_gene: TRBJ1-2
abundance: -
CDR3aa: CASSQGGGSGYGYTF
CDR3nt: TGTGCCAGCAGCCAAGGGGGGGGATCCGGGTATGGCTACACCTTC

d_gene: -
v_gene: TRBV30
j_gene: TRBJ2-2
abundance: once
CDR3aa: CAWSQWGNTGELFF
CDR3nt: TGTGCCTGGAGTCAATGGGGAAACACCGGGGAGCTGTTTTTT

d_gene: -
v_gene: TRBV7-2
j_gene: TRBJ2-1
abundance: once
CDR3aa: CASSLGGRGYNEQFF
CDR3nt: TGTGCCAGCAGCTTAGGGGGACGGGGGTACAATGAGCAGTTCTTC

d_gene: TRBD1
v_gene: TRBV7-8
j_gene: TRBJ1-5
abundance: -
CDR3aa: CASSLEYLFGDRTKYQPQHF
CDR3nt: TGTGCCAGCAGCTTAGAGTATTTATTCGGGGACAGGACAAAATATCAGCCCCAGCATTTT

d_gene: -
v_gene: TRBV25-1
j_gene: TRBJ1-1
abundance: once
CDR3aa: CASRRKGTEAFF
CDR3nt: TGTGCCAGCAGAAGAAAGGGCACTGAAGCTTTCTTT

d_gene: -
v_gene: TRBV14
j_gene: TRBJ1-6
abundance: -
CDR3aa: CASSQDFRTVSYNSPLHF
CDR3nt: TGTGCCAGCAGCCAAGATTTCAGGACGGTGTCCTATAATTCACCCCTCCACTTT

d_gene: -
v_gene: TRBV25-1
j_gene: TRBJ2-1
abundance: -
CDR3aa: CASSEWASSWNEQFF
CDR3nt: TGTGCCAGCAGTGAATGGGCGAGTTCGTGGAATGAGCAGTTCTTC

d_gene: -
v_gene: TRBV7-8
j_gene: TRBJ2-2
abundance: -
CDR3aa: CASSLAGRTGELFF
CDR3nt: TGTGCCAGCAGCTTAGCCGGACGGACAGGGGAGCTGTTTTTT

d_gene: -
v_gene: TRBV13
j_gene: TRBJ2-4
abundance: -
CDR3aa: CASSSGENIQYF
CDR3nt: TGTGCCAGCAGCTCTGGGGAAAACATTCAGTACTTC

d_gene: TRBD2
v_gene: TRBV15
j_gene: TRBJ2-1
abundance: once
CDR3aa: CATSRGSSGGYNEQFF
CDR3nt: TGTGCCACCAGCAGAGGCAGTAGCGGGGGTTACAATGAGCAGTTCTTC

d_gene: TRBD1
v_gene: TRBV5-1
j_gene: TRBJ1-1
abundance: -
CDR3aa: CASSPQGDTEALF
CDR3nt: TGCGCCAGCAGCCCCCAGGGGGACACTGAAGCTCTCTTT

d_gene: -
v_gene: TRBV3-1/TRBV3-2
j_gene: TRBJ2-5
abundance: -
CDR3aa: CASSQDWAGQETQYF
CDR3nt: TGTGCCAGCAGCCAAGATTGGGCGGGGCAAGAGACCCAGTACTTC

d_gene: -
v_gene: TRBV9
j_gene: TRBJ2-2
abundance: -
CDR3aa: CASSPGGPNTGELFF
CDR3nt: TGTGCCAGCAGCCCCGGGGGTCCGAACACCGGGGAGCTGTTTTTT

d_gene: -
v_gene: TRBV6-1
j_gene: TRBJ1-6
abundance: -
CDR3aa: CASSQARLTNSPLHF
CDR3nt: TGTGCCAGCAGTCAAGCCAGGCTTACTAATTCACCCCTCCACTTT

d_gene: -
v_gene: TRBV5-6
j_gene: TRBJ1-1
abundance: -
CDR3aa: CASSFQQNTEAFF
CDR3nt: TGTGCCAGCAGCTTCCAGCAGAACACTGAAGCTTTCTTT

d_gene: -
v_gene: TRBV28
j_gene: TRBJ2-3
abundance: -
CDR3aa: CASSSGLPTDTQYF
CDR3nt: TGTGCCAGCAGTTCGGGCCTTCCGACAGATACGCAGTATTTT

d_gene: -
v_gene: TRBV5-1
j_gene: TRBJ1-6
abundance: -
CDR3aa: CASSFGPGNNSPLHF
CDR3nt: TGCGCCAGCAGCTTTGGTCCAGGAAACAATTCACCCCTCCACTTT

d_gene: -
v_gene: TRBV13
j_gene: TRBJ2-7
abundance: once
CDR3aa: CASSYRDRSPEQYF
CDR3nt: TGTGCCAGCAGCTACCGGGACCGTAGCCCAGAGCAGTACTTC

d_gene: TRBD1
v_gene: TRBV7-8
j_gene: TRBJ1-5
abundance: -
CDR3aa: CASSPLGTGSVAPQHF
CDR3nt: TGTGCCAGCAGCCCTCTTGGGACAGGGTCTGTGGCGCCCCAGCATTTT

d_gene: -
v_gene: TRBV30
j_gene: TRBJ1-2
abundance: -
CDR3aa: CAWSVLTNNYGYTF
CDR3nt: TGTGCCTGGAGTGTACTTACAAACAACTATGGCTACACCTTC